The rows below give T cell receptor beta chains drawn from one sample of a study of CXCR3-negative and CXCR3-positive naive CD8 T cells. From its re-call of the 5' RACE reads, TCRdb lists each CDR3 protein once, without DNA. The sample table includes 46,000 or so distinct CDR3 sequences. The material sequenced was naive CXCR3- CD8+ T cells from blood. The receptors shown here come from a human donor in good health. Some clones in this sample may be carry-over from other donors' samples. The CDR3 runs from the conserved cysteine through the conserved F or W. Part of the rows lack a size; the others show once, few, many or a class for expanded clones.

j_call: TRBJ1-4; v_call: TRBV14; cdr3_length: 16; clone_size: NA; cdr3_aa: CASSQLSLNRGEKLFF
j_call: TRBJ1-2; v_call: TRBV7-9; cdr3_length: 14; clone_size: NA; cdr3_aa: CASSPETGFYGYTF
j_call: TRBJ2-2; v_call: TRBV7-6; cdr3_length: 15; clone_size: NA; cdr3_aa: CASSLERMHTGELFF
j_call: TRBJ2-3; v_call: TRBV5-1; cdr3_length: 14; clone_size: NA; cdr3_aa: CASSLTGPTDTQYF
j_call: TRBJ2-2; v_call: TRBV6-2/TRBV6-3; cdr3_length: 14; clone_size: NA; cdr3_aa: CASSYSTGAGELFF
j_call: TRBJ2-3; v_call: TRBV9; cdr3_length: 12; clone_size: NA; cdr3_aa: CASSDLPDTQYF
j_call: TRBJ2-1; v_call: TRBV7-8; cdr3_length: 13; clone_size: NA; cdr3_aa: CASSLSGDAEQFF
j_call: TRBJ2-3; v_call: TRBV28; cdr3_length: 14; clone_size: NA; cdr3_aa: CASSRPWGADTQYF
j_call: TRBJ1-2; v_call: TRBV29-1; cdr3_length: 16; clone_size: NA; cdr3_aa: CSASRPDGQGDYGYTF
j_call: TRBJ2-2; v_call: TRBV6-6; cdr3_length: 17; clone_size: NA; cdr3_aa: CASSYSGVTTNTGELFF
j_call: TRBJ2-3; v_call: TRBV7-9; cdr3_length: 23; clone_size: NA; cdr3_aa: CASSLYSQSQLAGGRLRTGTQYF
j_call: TRBJ2-1; v_call: TRBV6-2/TRBV6-3; cdr3_length: 12; clone_size: NA; cdr3_aa: CASRVTWGEQFF
j_call: TRBJ2-7; v_call: TRBV4-3; cdr3_length: 12; clone_size: NA; cdr3_aa: CASSQDQDEQYF
j_call: TRBJ2-1; v_call: TRBV27; cdr3_length: 15; clone_size: NA; cdr3_aa: CASSLAGTSPNEQFF
j_call: TRBJ2-1; v_call: TRBV20-1; cdr3_length: 11; clone_size: NA; cdr3_aa: CSARTLGEQFF
j_call: TRBJ2-7; v_call: TRBV7-2; cdr3_length: 14; clone_size: NA; cdr3_aa: CASSFGSSGNEQYF
j_call: TRBJ1-1; v_call: TRBV29-1; cdr3_length: 11; clone_size: NA; cdr3_aa: CSVEILGEAFF
j_call: TRBJ2-1; v_call: TRBV4-3; cdr3_length: 12; clone_size: NA; cdr3_aa: CASSQELGEQFF
j_call: TRBJ2-7; v_call: TRBV29-1; cdr3_length: 13; clone_size: NA; cdr3_aa: CSVEVGSSYEQYF
j_call: TRBJ2-5; v_call: TRBV12-3/TRBV12-4; cdr3_length: 14; clone_size: NA; cdr3_aa: CATSGPSRGETQYF
j_call: TRBJ2-3; v_call: TRBV20-1; cdr3_length: 15; clone_size: NA; cdr3_aa: CSAREGGVFTDTQYF
j_call: TRBJ2-1; v_call: TRBV10-1; cdr3_length: 14; clone_size: NA; cdr3_aa: CASSESGTYNEQFF
j_call: TRBJ1-2; v_call: TRBV29-1; cdr3_length: 13; clone_size: medium-sized; cdr3_aa: CSVARDSTYGYTF
j_call: TRBJ2-7; v_call: TRBV4-1; cdr3_length: 14; clone_size: NA; cdr3_aa: CASSQAGGAYEQYF
j_call: TRBJ2-2; v_call: TRBV6-5; cdr3_length: 13; clone_size: NA; cdr3_aa: CASSYSLPGELFF
j_call: TRBJ2-2; v_call: TRBV29-1; cdr3_length: 14; clone_size: NA; cdr3_aa: CSVVGGPDTGELFF
j_call: TRBJ2-1; v_call: TRBV6-2/TRBV6-3; cdr3_length: 16; clone_size: NA; cdr3_aa: CASRPPGTDETNEQFF
j_call: TRBJ2-3; v_call: TRBV11-2; cdr3_length: 15; clone_size: NA; cdr3_aa: CASSPGSGSMNTQYF
j_call: TRBJ2-3; v_call: TRBV20-1; cdr3_length: 15; clone_size: NA; cdr3_aa: CSATTSGGATDTQYF
j_call: TRBJ2-1; v_call: TRBV5-1; cdr3_length: 17; clone_size: NA; cdr3_aa: CASSLTGTVTSYNEQFF
j_call: TRBJ2-5; v_call: TRBV7-9; cdr3_length: 15; clone_size: NA; cdr3_aa: CASSLGAFGEETQYF
j_call: TRBJ2-5; v_call: TRBV7-2; cdr3_length: 14; clone_size: NA; cdr3_aa: CASSFGLYQETQYF
j_call: TRBJ2-2; v_call: TRBV29-1; cdr3_length: 15; clone_size: NA; cdr3_aa: CSVSTGTGDTGELFF
j_call: TRBJ2-7; v_call: TRBV4-3; cdr3_length: 17; clone_size: NA; cdr3_aa: CASSQVVRAPQSYEQYF
j_call: TRBJ2-1; v_call: TRBV6-4; cdr3_length: 16; clone_size: NA; cdr3_aa: CASSDSASGDYNEQFF
j_call: TRBJ2-7; v_call: TRBV20-1; cdr3_length: 13; clone_size: NA; cdr3_aa: CSAVTGDPYEQYF
j_call: TRBJ2-3; v_call: TRBV6-6; cdr3_length: 18; clone_size: NA; cdr3_aa: CATQPRPGGVFGTDTQYF
j_call: TRBJ1-1; v_call: TRBV6-1; cdr3_length: 15; clone_size: NA; cdr3_aa: CASSELSGLNTEAFF
j_call: TRBJ1-4; v_call: TRBV6-6; cdr3_length: 16; clone_size: NA; cdr3_aa: CASSYQEAPTNEKLFF
j_call: TRBJ1-2; v_call: TRBV20-1; cdr3_length: 15; clone_size: NA; cdr3_aa: CSARPTGGGPYGYTF
j_call: TRBJ1-5; v_call: TRBV5-6; cdr3_length: 15; clone_size: NA; cdr3_aa: CASSLLRSGYQPQHF
j_call: TRBJ2-3; v_call: TRBV29-1; cdr3_length: 15; clone_size: NA; cdr3_aa: CSVGTSMYHRDTQYF
j_call: TRBJ2-7; v_call: TRBV6-5; cdr3_length: 16; clone_size: NA; cdr3_aa: CASRYTGPESPYEQYF
j_call: TRBJ2-7; v_call: TRBV6-5; cdr3_length: 14; clone_size: NA; cdr3_aa: CASSYGGTPYEQYF
j_call: TRBJ1-1; v_call: TRBV12-3/TRBV12-4; cdr3_length: 12; clone_size: NA; cdr3_aa: CASGGGGSEAFF
j_call: TRBJ2-7; v_call: TRBV5-6; cdr3_length: 12; clone_size: NA; cdr3_aa: CASSGSFPEQYF
j_call: TRBJ1-2; v_call: TRBV5-1; cdr3_length: 16; clone_size: NA; cdr3_aa: CASSPDRGLSWYGYTF
j_call: TRBJ1-6; v_call: TRBV21-1; cdr3_length: 14; clone_size: NA; cdr3_aa: CASTMRRKDSPLHF
j_call: TRBJ2-7; v_call: TRBV7-9; cdr3_length: 16; clone_size: NA; cdr3_aa: CASSLSYGDRAYEQYF
j_call: TRBJ2-7; v_call: TRBV6-6; cdr3_length: 14; clone_size: NA; cdr3_aa: CASSYSNPEDEQYF
j_call: TRBJ2-1; v_call: TRBV7-9; cdr3_length: 12; clone_size: medium-sized; cdr3_aa: CASSPGLERSFF
j_call: TRBJ1-5; v_call: TRBV7-2; cdr3_length: 14; clone_size: NA; cdr3_aa: CASSLSGSGQPQHF
j_call: TRBJ1-2; v_call: TRBV7-3; cdr3_length: 13; clone_size: NA; cdr3_aa: CASSFRDNYGYTF
j_call: TRBJ1-1; v_call: TRBV6-1; cdr3_length: 15; clone_size: NA; cdr3_aa: CASSNTGTENTEAFF